This TCR beta chain was identified during a study of metastatic and nonmetastatic thyroid tumors. Notes on the study in general: Malignant thyroid tumors reportedly had TCR beta diversity that was significantly higher than in benign nodules, in blood and tumor.

This clone came up many times. Antigen specificity is unknown. None of the patients had undergone any treatment ahead of thyroid surgery. TCRdb reprocessed the PCR reads via MiXCR. The sample consists of over 70,000 clones, roughly 18% of them appearing once. CDR3 length: 15 residues. The V end was cut by 6 bases, the J end by 5 bases, with 20 bases between. From germline, CDR1 is MDHEN and CDR2 SYDVKM. This chain joins TRBV28 and TRBJ2-7; the D call may be TRBD1 or TRBD2 (6 bases each). The source of this sequence is a female donor with papillary thyroid cancer or a benign thyroid nodule (not recorded which). Some clones in this sample may be carry-over from other donors' samples. The specimen sequenced was blood. The DNA for the CDR3 is TGTGCCAGCAGCCCTCCGGGGGCGTTTCAAGACGAGCAGTACTTC. Protein product: CASSPPGAFQDEQYF.